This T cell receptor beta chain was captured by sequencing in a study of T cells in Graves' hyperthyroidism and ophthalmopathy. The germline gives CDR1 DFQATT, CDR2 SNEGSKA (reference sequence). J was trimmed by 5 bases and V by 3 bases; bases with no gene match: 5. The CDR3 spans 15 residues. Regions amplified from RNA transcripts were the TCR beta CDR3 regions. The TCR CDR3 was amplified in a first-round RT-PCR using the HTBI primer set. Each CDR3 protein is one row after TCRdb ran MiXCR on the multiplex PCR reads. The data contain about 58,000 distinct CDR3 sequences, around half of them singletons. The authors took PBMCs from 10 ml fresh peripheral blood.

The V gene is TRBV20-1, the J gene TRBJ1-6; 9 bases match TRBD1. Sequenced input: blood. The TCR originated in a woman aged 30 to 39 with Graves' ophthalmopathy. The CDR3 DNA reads TGCAGTGCTAGGGGGGGACAGGGAAATAATTCACCCCTCCACTTT. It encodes CSARGGQGNNSPLHF.